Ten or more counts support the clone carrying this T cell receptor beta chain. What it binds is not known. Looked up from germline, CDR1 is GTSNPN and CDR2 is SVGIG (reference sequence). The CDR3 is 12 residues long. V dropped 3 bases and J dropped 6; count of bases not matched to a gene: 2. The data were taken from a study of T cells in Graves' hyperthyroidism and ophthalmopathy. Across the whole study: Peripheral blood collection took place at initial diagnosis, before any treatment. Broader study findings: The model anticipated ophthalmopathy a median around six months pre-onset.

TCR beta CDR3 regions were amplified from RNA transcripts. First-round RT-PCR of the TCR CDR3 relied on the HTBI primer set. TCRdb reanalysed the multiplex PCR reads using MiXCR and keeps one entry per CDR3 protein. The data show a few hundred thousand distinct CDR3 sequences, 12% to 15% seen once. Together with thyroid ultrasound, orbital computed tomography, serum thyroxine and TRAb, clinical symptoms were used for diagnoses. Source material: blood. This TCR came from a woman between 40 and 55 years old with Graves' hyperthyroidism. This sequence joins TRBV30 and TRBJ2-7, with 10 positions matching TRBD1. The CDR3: CAWRGQGSEQYF. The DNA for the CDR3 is TGTGCCTGGAGGGGACAGGGGAGCGAGCAGTACTTC.